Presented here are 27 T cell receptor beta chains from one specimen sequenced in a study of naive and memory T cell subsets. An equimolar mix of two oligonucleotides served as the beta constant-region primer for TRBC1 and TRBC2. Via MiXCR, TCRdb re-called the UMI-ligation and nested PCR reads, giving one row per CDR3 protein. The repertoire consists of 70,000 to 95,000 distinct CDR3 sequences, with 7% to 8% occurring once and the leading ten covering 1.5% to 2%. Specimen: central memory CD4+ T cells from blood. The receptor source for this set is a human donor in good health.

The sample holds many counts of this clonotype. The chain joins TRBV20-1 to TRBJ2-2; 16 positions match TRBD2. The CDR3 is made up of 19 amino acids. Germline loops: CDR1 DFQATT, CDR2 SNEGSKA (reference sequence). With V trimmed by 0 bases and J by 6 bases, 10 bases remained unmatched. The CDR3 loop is CSARDPGTSGRAVAGELFF. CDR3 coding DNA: TGCAGTGCTAGAGATCCCGGGACTAGCGGGAGGGCGGTTGCCGGGGAGCTGTTTTTT.

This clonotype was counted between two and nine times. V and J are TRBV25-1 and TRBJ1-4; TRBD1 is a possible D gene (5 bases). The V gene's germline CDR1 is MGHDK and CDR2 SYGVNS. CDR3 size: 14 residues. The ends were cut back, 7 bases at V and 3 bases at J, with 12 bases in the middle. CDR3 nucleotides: TGTGCCAGCAAACAGGACGTCCCTAATGAAAAACTGTTTTTT. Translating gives CASKQDVPNEKLFF. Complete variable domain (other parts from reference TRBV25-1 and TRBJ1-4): EADIYQTPRYLVIGTGKKITLECSQTMGHDKMYWYQQDPGMELHLIHYSYGVNSTEKGDLSSESTVSRIRTEHFPLTLESARPSHTSQYLCASKQDVPNEKLFFGSGTQLSVL.

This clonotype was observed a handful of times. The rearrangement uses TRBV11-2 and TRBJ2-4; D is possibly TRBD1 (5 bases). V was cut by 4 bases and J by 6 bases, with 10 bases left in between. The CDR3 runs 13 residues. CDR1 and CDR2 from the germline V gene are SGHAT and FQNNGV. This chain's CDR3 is CASSSGRRNIQYF. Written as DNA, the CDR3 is TGTGCCAGCAGCTCAGGGCGGAGAAACATTCAGTACTTC.

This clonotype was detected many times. The CDR3 loop reads CASSLRTDRAGGYTF. CDR3 nucleotides: TGTGCCAGCAGCTTACGGACTGACAGGGCAGGAGGCTACACCTTC. V gene TRBV11-2 combines with J gene TRBJ1-2; 7 nucleotides agree with TRBD1. Trimming cost V 2 bases and J 8 bases; bases outside gene matches: 11. The germline V gene encodes CDR1 SGHAT and CDR2 FQNNGV. The CDR3 totals 15 residues.

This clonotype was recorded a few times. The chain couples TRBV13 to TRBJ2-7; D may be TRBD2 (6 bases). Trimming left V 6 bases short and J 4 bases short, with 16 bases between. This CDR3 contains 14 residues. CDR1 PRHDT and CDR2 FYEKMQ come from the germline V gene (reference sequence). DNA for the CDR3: TGTGCCAGCAGGTCGGCGGGATACTCATACGAGCAGTACTTC. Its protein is CASRSAGYSYEQYF.

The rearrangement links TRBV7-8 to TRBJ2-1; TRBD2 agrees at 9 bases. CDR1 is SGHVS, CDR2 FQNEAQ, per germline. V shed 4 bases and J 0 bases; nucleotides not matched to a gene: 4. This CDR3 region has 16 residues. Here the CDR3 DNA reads TGTGCCAGCAGCTCACTGACTAGCGGCTCCTACAATGAGCAGTTCTTC. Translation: CASSSLTSGSYNEQFF.

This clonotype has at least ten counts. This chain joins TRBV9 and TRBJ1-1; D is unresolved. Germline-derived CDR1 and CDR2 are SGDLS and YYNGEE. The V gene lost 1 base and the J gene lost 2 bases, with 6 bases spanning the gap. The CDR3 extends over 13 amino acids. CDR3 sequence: CASSVRDNTEAFF. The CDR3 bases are TGTGCCAGCAGCGTAAGGGATAACACTGAAGCTTTCTTT.

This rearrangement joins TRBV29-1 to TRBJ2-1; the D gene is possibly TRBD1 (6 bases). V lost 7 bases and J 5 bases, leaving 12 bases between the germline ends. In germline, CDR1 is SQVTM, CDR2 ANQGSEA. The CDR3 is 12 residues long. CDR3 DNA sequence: TGCAGCGCCCTCCGGGACAACAATGAGCAGTTCTTC. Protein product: CSALRDNNEQFF.

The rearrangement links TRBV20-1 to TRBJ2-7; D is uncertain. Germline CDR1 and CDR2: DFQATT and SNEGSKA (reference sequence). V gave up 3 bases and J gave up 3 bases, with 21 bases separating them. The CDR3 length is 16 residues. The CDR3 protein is CSASSGVGSEVYEQYF. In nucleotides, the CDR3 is TGCAGTGCTAGCAGTGGCGTAGGTTCTGAGGTCTACGAGCAGTACTTC.

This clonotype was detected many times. CDR3 coding DNA: TGTGCCAGCAGCACGACTAGCGGGGGGACAGATACGCAGTATTTT. It is translated as CASSTTSGGTDTQYF. The chain recombines TRBV28 with TRBJ2-3; 13 bases line up with TRBD2. This CDR3 has 15 amino acids. Losses at the gene ends were 6 bases for V and 3 bases for J; bases not matched to a gene: 3. From germline, CDR1 is MDHEN and CDR2 SYDVKM.

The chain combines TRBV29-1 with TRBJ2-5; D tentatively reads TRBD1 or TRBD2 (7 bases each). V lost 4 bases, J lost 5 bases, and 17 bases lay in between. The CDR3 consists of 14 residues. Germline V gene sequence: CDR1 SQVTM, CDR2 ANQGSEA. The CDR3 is CSVGQGGTGETQYF. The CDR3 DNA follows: TGCAGCGTTGGTCAGGGGGGGACGGGGGAGACCCAGTACTTC.

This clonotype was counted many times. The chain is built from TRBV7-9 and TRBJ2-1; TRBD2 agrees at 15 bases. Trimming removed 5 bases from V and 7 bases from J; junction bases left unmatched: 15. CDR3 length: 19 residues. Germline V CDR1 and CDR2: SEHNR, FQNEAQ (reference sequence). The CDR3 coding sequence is TGTGCCAGCAGCACGCCATCAACTAGGGGACTAGCGGGAGGAAATGAGCAGTTCTTC. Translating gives CASSTPSTRGLAGGNEQFF.

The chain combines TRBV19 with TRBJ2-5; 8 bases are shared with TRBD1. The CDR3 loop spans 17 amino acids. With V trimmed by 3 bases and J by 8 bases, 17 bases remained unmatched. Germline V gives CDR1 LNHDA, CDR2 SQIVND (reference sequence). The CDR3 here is CASSIRPDRAGWATQYF. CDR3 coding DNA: TGTGCCAGTAGTATCAGACCGGACAGGGCAGGGTGGGCTACCCAGTACTTC. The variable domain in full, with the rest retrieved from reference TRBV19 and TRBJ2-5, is DGGITQSPKYLFRKEGQNVTLSCEQNLNHDAMYWYRQDPGQGLRLIYYSQIVNDFQKGDIAEGYSVSREKKESFPLTVTSAQKNPTAFYLCASSIRPDRAGWATQYFGPGTRLLVL.

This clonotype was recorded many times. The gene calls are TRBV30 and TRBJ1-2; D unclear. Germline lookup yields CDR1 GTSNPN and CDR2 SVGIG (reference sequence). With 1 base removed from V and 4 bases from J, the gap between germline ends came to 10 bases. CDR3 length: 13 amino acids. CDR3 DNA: TGTGCCTGGAGTGCAGAGCGCCGCTATGGCTACACCTTC. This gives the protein CAWSAERRYGYTF.

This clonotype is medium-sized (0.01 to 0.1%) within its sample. In DNA form, the CDR3 reads TGTGCCAGCAGCCACGACAGGGCAGGCTACACCTTC. Its translation is CASSHDRAGYTF. V is TRBV12-3 or TRBV12-4 and J is TRBJ1-2; 7 bases align to TRBD1. Trimming at V came to 6 bases and at J to 8 bases, leaving 6 bases not matched to a gene. The CDR3 consists of 12 residues.

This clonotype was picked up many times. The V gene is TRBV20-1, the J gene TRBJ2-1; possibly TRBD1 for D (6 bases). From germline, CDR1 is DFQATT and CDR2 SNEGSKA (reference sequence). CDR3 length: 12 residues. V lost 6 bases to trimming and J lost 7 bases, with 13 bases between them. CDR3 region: CSAKYTGNEQFF. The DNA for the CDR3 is TGCAGTGCAAAATACACAGGGAATGAGCAGTTCTTC.

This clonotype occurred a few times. CDR3 in DNA: TGTGCCTGGTACAGGACAGGGATTACCTACGAGCAGTACTTC. Amino acids: CAWYRTGITYEQYF. The genes are TRBV30 and TRBJ2-7; TRBD1 agrees at 8 bases. The CDR3 sequence is 14 residues long. Trimming at V came to 5 bases and at J to 2 bases, leaving 8 bases not matched to a gene. CDR1 is GTSNPN, CDR2 SVGIG, per germline (reference sequence).

The CDR3: CASMLSVQNIQYF. CDR3 DNA sequence: TGTGCCAGCATGCTGTCGGTCCAAAACATTCAGTACTTC. The V and J genes are TRBV12-3 or TRBV12-4 and TRBJ2-4; D is undetermined. This CDR3 spans 13 amino acids. V was clipped by 7 bases and J by 5 bases, with 12 bases between them.

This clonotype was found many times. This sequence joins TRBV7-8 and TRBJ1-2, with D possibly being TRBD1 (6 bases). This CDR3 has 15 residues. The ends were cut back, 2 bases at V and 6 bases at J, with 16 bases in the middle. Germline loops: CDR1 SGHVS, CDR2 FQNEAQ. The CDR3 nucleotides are TGTGCCAGCAGCTTAAAACAGGGTTATTTGAATGGCTACACCTTC. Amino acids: CASSLKQGYLNGYTF.

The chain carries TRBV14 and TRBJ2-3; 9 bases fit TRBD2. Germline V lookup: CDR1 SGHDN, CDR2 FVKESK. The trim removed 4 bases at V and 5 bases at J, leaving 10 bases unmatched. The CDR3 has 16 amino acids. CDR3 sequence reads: CASSPQRGASVDTQYF. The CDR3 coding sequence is TGTGCCAGCAGCCCACAGCGGGGGGCCTCAGTAGATACGCAGTATTTT.

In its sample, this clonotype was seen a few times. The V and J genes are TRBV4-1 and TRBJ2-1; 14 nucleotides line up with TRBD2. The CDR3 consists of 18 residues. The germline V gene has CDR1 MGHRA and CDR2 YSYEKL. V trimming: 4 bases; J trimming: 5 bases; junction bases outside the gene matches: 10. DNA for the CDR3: TGCGCCAGCAGCCCTTCCCCGGGACTAGCGGGAGCAAACAATGAGCAGTTCTTC. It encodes CASSPSPGLAGANNEQFF.

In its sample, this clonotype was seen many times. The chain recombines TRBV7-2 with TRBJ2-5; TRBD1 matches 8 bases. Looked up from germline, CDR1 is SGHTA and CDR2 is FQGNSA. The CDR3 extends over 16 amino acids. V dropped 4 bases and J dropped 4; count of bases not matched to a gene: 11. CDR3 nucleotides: TGTGCCAGCAGCTCCCATCGACAGGGGCGGGGAGAGACCCAGTACTTC. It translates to CASSSHRQGRGETQYF.

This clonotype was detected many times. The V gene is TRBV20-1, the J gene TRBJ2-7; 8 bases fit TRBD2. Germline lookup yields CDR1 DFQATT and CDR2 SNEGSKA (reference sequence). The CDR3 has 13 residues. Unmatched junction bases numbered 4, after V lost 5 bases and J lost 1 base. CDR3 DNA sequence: TGCAGTGCTTCTAGCGGGCCTTCCTACGAGCAGTACTTC. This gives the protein CSASSGPSYEQYF.

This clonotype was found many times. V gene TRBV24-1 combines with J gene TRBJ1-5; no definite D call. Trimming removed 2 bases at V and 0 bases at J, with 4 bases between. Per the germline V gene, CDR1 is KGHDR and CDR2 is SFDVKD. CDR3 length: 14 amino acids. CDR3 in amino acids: CATSDYNSNQPQHF. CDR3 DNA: TGTGCCACCAGTGATTACAATAGCAATCAGCCCCAGCATTTT.

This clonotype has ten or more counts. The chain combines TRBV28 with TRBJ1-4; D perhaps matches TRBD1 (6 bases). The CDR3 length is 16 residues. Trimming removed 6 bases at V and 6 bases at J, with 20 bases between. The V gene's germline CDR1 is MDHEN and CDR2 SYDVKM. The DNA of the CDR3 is TGTGCCAGCAGCAGTTGGCAGGGGCTAGTTCATGAAAAACTGTTTTTT. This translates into CASSSWQGLVHEKLFF. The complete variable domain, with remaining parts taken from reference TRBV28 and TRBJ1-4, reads DVKVTQSSRYLVKRTGEKVFLECVQDMDHENMFWYRQDPGLGLRLIYFSYDVKMKEKGDIPEGYSVSREKKERFSLILESASTNQTSMYLCASSSWQGLVHEKLFFGSGTQLSVL.

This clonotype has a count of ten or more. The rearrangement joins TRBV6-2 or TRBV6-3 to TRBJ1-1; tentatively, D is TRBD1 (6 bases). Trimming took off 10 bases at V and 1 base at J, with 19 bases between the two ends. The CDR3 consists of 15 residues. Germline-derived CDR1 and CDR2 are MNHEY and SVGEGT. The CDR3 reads CATNPGDTSNTEAFF. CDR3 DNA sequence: TGTGCCACCAACCCGGGGGACACCTCGAACACTGAAGCTTTCTTT.

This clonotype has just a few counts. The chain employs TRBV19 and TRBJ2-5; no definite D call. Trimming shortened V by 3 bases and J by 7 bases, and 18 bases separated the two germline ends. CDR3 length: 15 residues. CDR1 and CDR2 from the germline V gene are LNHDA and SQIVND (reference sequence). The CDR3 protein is CASSIMVSPPGTQYF. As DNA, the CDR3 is TGTGCCAGTAGTATCATGGTCTCGCCCCCTGGGACCCAGTACTTC.